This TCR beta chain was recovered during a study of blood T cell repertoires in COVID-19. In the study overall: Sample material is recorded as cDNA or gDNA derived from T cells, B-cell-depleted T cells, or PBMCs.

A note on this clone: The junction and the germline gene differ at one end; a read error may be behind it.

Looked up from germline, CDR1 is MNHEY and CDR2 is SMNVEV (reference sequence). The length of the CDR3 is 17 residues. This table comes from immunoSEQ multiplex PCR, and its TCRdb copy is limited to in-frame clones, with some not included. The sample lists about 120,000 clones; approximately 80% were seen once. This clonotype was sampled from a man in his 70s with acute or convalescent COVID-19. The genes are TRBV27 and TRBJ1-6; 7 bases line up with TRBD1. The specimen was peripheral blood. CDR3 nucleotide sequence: TGTGCCAGCAGTTTTTCGCAACGGACAGGAGGTGATTCGCCCCTCCACTTT. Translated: CASSFSQRTGGDSPLHF.